This entry concerns a single TCR beta chain. Its specificity is not known. The data originate from a study of T cell therapy after organ transplantation. As for the study in general: Two of the ten patients were classed as nonresponders. Across 2 to 6 intravenous infusions, patients got a median of 1.92 x 10^8 CMV-specific T cells. Whole-study results and caveats: Post-therapy reconstitution appeared to include transferred and endogenous clonotypes.

Sequencing was performed with immunoSEQ multiplex PCR; in TCRdb, only in-frame clones are kept and a portion is missing. The sample yields approximately 1,900 clones, about 89% seen once. The starting material was CD8+ T cells from blood, obtained before autologous CMV-specific T cell therapy. The clonotype was recovered from a human patient who had received a solid organ transplant and had CMV disease.

The CDR3 nucleotides read TGTGCCTTGACTCGCGGGGGGCAGGACGGGGAGCTGTTTTTT. Translated, it gives CALTRGGQDGELFF. The V call is TRBV30, the J call TRBJ2-2; TRBD2 matches at 8 bases. V lost 7 bases to trimming and J lost 7 bases; unmatched junction nucleotides: 11. The CDR3 length is 14 residues. The germline V gene encodes CDR1 GTSNPN and CDR2 SVGIG (reference sequence).